Presented here are 30 T cell receptor beta chains from one specimen sequenced in a study of CD4 T cells in relation to SARS-CoV-2 and coronaviruses. Sequenced by immunoSEQ multiplex PCR; TCRdb stores in-frame clones only, minus some. The profile shows more than 20,000 clones, 76% of them singletons. For these receptors, no antigen is known. Unexposed donor CD4+ T cells date from about 2011-2018, before the COVID-19 pandemic. CD4+ T cells were isolated from the cells after 10 days of culture. Sequenced: CD4+ T cells from PBMCs, cultured in vitro. These receptors were obtained from a human donor in good health.

The CDR3 loop is CASSFGGWGTDTQYF. The CDR3 DNA is TGTGCCAGCAGTTTCGGTGGTTGGGGCACAGATACGCAGTATTTT. The chain uses TRBV27 and TRBJ2-3, with unresolved D. CDR1 is MNHEY, CDR2 SMNVEV, per germline (reference sequence). Trimming removed 3 bases at V and 1 base at J, with 11 bases between. This CDR3 contains 15 residues.

The chain couples TRBV6-2 or TRBV6-3 to TRBJ1-5; a possible D gene is TRBD1 (5 bases). The germline CDR1 and CDR2 sequences are MNHEY and SVGEGT. The CDR3 length is 18 residues. V gave up 6 bases and J gave up 1 base, with 22 bases separating them. The CDR3 here is CASSPAGGVSTSNQPQHF. Written as DNA, the CDR3 is TGTGCCAGCAGCCCGGCGGGGGGGGTTTCGACGAGCAATCAGCCCCAGCATTTT.

The chain is built from TRBV19 and TRBJ2-3, with 10 positions matching TRBD1. J was trimmed by 3 bases and V by 3 bases; bases with no gene match: 3. The CDR3 is 15 residues long. Germline CDR1 and CDR2: LNHDA and SQIVND (reference sequence). The CDR3 DNA sequence: TGTGCCAGTAGTATCGGACAGGGGGGTACAGATACGCAGTATTTT. Amino acids: CASSIGQGGTDTQYF.

V gene TRBV7-9 combines with J gene TRBJ2-2, with 9 positions matching TRBD1. Trimming at V came to 4 bases and at J to 5 bases, leaving 8 bases not matched to a gene. Germline V lookup: CDR1 SEHNR, CDR2 FQNEAQ (reference sequence). The CDR3 spans 16 residues. In DNA, the CDR3 is TGTGCCAGCAGCTCGGACCGGGACAGGGTAACCGGGGAGCTGTTTTTT. Amino acid sequence: CASSSDRDRVTGELFF.

V and J are TRBV11-2 and TRBJ2-2; no clear D. The germline gives CDR1 SGHAT, CDR2 FQNNGV. There are 16 residues in the CDR3. Between the trimmed V and J ends, which lost 5 bases and 2 bases, there was a span of 15 bases. CDR3 protein: CASSPLTGPNTGELFF. CDR3 DNA: TGTGCCAGCAGCCCTTTAACCGGGCCAAACACCGGGGAGCTGTTTTTT.

This clone came up once. DNA of the CDR3: TGTGCCAGCAGTTTCTTGACTAGCGCCCTACAAGAGACCCAGTACTTC. Translated: CASSFLTSALQETQYF. The J gene is TRBJ2-5, the V gene TRBV6-2 or TRBV6-3; 8 nucleotides agree with TRBD2. V shed 4 bases and J 2 bases; nucleotides not matched to a gene: 9. CDR1 MNHEY and CDR2 SVGEGT come from the germline V gene. The CDR3 is 16 amino acids.

This clone was seen only a few times. This chain connects TRBV5-1 to TRBJ2-7, with D perhaps given as TRBD1 or TRBD2 (5 bases each). The CDR3 is 15 amino acids. Germline V CDR1 and CDR2: SGHRS, YFSETQ. Trimming left V 0 bases short and J 1 base short, with 11 bases between. The chain's CDR3 is CASSLDGGASYEQYF. Written as DNA, the CDR3 is TGCGCCAGCAGCTTGGATGGGGGAGCGTCCTACGAGCAGTACTTC.

J is TRBJ2-1 and V is TRBV19; 11 bases agree with TRBD2. After removal of 0 bases from V and 9 bases from J, the junction contained 10 bases not matched to a gene. The CDR3 contains 17 residues. Per germline, CDR1 LNHDA and CDR2 SQIVND (reference sequence). The CDR3 DNA follows: TGTGCCAGTAGTATAGACTTACTAGCGGGAGTTTCCCGTGAGCAGTTCTTC. It is translated as CASSIDLLAGVSREQFF.

The V and J genes are TRBV2 and TRBJ1-5; tentative D call: TRBD1 (5 bases). Germline V gives CDR1 SNHLY, CDR2 FYNNEI. The CDR3 is 13 amino acids. V lost 7 bases to trimming and J lost 0 bases, with 7 bases between them. CDR3 sequence: CASTTDSNQPQHF. The CDR3 bases are TGTGCCAGCACGACAGATAGCAATCAGCCCCAGCATTTT.

The chain carries TRBV5-6 and TRBJ2-7; 13 nucleotides agree with TRBD2. Losses at the gene ends were 4 bases for V and 7 bases for J; bases not matched to a gene: 17. The CDR3 extends over 18 amino acids. The V gene's germline CDR1 is SGHDT and CDR2 YYEEEE. CDR3 in DNA: TGTGCCAGCAGCCCCGGACTAGCGGGAGTCATAGCCTCGGGGGAGCAGTACTTC. Translation: CASSPGLAGVIASGEQYF. Supplemented by reference TRBV5-6 and TRBJ2-7, the full variable domain reads DAGVTQSPTHLIKTRGQQVTLRCSPKSGHDTVSWYQQALGQGPQFIFQYYEEEERQRGNFPDRFSGHQFPNYSSELNVNALLLGDSALYLCASSPGLAGVIASGEQYFGPGTRLTVT.

The chain couples TRBV2 to TRBJ1-5; D remains ambiguous. Germline V gene sequence: CDR1 SNHLY, CDR2 FYNNEI. This CDR3 is 12 amino acids long. Deletions cut 2 bases from V and 4 bases from J, with 3 bases between. For the CDR3, the DNA is TGTGCCAGCAGTGAATGGAATCAGCCCCAGCATTTT. Residues: CASSEWNQPQHF.

V is TRBV4-1 and J is TRBJ2-3, with 10 bases lining up with TRBD2. The CDR3 length is 17 residues. Germline V gene data show CDR1 as MGHRA and CDR2 as YSYEKL. V was clipped by 1 base and J by 2 bases; unmatched bases: 6. CDR3 loop: CASSQAHGLAATDTQYF. DNA for the CDR3: TGCGCCAGCAGCCAAGCCCATGGACTAGCGGCCACAGATACGCAGTATTTT.

This clone showed up just a few times. The genes are TRBV5-1 and TRBJ1-1; TRBD1 aligns across 9 bases. Germline lookup yields CDR1 SGHRS and CDR2 YFSETQ. The CDR3 spans 14 residues. V trimming: 3 bases; J trimming: 2 bases; junction bases outside the gene matches: 2. The CDR3 DNA reads as TGCGCCAGCAGCTCGGGACAGGGCAACACTGAAGCTTTCTTT. This translates into CASSSGQGNTEAFF.

This clone was counted only a few times. The chain combines TRBV2 with TRBJ1-5, with D unclear. V lost 7 bases to trimming and J lost 3 bases, with 10 bases between them. CDR3 size: 13 residues. Germline CDR1 is SNHLY and CDR2 is FYNNEI. The CDR3 DNA reads TGTGCCAGCACTAGGAACTACAATCAGCCCCAGCATTTT. This sequence encodes CASTRNYNQPQHF.

The chain recombines TRBV7-3 with TRBJ2-1; 15 bases are a match to TRBD2. Germline V lookup: CDR1 SGHTA, CDR2 FQGTGA. The CDR3 is 19 amino acids. Trimming at V came to 5 bases and at J to 1 base, leaving 9 bases not matched to a gene. In DNA, the CDR3 is TGTGCCAGCAGCCACCATTGGACTAGCGGGAGGGGATCCTACAATGAGCAGTTCTTC. Protein product: CASSHHWTSGRGSYNEQFF.

The V call is TRBV9, the J call TRBJ2-5; the D gene could be TRBD1 or TRBD2 (6 bases each). V lost 4 bases and J lost 5, with 15 bases in between. There are 14 residues in the CDR3. Germline V gene sequence: CDR1 SGDLS, CDR2 YYNGEE. The DNA for the CDR3 is TGTGCCAGCAGCTCAGGAGGGGACACGGAGACCCAGTACTTC. Protein: CASSSGGDTETQYF.

This clone occurred once. This sequence joins TRBV9 and TRBJ1-3; D gene uncertain. Trimming pared 1 base from V and 4 bases from J, leaving 12 bases between. The V gene's germline CDR1 is SGDLS and CDR2 YYNGEE. The CDR3 runs 15 residues. This CDR3 reads CASSVYPSPGNTIYF. The CDR3 DNA sequence: TGTGCCAGCAGCGTATATCCCAGTCCGGGAAACACCATATATTTT.

The gene calls are TRBV7-9 and TRBJ1-2, with D uncertain. V dropped 5 bases and J dropped 4 bases, with 8 bases sitting between them. This CDR3 is built from 12 residues. CDR1 is SEHNR and CDR2 is FQNEAQ in the germline V gene (reference sequence). CDR3 sequence (DNA): TGTGCCAGCAGCCTGGATATCTATGGCTACACCTTC. Amino acid sequence: CASSLDIYGYTF.

V usage is TRBV19 and J usage is TRBJ2-5, with a weak D call TRBD1 (5 bases). The V end lost 5 bases, the J end lost 5 bases, and 15 bases lay between the germline ends. The CDR3 loop spans 14 amino acids. CDR1 is LNHDA and CDR2 is SQIVND in the germline V gene (reference sequence). Written as DNA, the CDR3 is TGTGCCAGTAGTTGGCAGGGTGTGGGGGAGACCCAGTACTTC. It translates to CASSWQGVGETQYF. Full variable domain (remainder filled in from reference TRBV19 and TRBJ2-5): DGGITQSPKYLFRKEGQNVTLSCEQNLNHDAMYWYRQDPGQGLRLIYYSQIVNDFQKGDIAEGYSVSREKKESFPLTVTSAQKNPTAFYLCASSWQGVGETQYFGPGTRLLVL.

The genes are TRBV19 and TRBJ2-1; D possibly matches TRBD1 or TRBD2 (5 bases each). This CDR3 has 13 amino acids. Trimming pared 3 bases from V and 10 bases from J, leaving 13 bases between. Germline V gene lookup returns CDR1 LNHDA and CDR2 SQIVND (reference sequence). This CDR3 is CASSIALEGEQFF. Here the CDR3 DNA reads TGTGCCAGTAGTATCGCTCTAGAGGGGGAGCAGTTCTTC.

This sequence joins TRBV5-8 and TRBJ1-2, with 9 bases fitting TRBD1. The CDR3 contains 14 residues. The germline gives CDR1 SGHTS, CDR2 YDEGEE. The J segment lost 3 bases and the V segment lost 4 bases, leaving 4 bases of the junction unmatched. Written as DNA, the CDR3 is TGTGCCAGCAGCCGGACAGGGGAATACTATGGCTACACCTTC. It translates to CASSRTGEYYGYTF.

This clone has only a few counts. The V gene is TRBV7-2, the J gene TRBJ1-1, with D possibly being TRBD1 (5 bases). CDR3 length: 15 amino acids. Deletions cut 1 base from V and 1 base from J, with 10 bases between. From germline, CDR1 is SGHTA and CDR2 FQGNSA. CDR3 region: CASSLGVGGNTEAFF. CDR3 in DNA: TGTGCCAGCAGCTTAGGAGTCGGGGGGAACACTGAAGCTTTCTTT.

This chain uses TRBV11-2 with TRBJ1-5; no firm D call. Trimming removed 3 bases from V and 3 bases from J, with 6 bases in between. Germline V lookup: CDR1 SGHAT, CDR2 FQNNGV. CDR3 length: 13 amino acids. CDR3 nucleotides: TGTGCCAGCAGCTTGGAGGACAATCAGCCCCAGCATTTT. Protein sequence: CASSLEDNQPQHF.

This clone appeared once. The chain combines TRBV9 with TRBJ1-6, with D unresolved. The length of the CDR3 is 14 residues. The ends were cut back, 2 bases at V and 5 bases at J, with 8 bases in the middle. In germline, CDR1 is SGDLS, CDR2 YYNGEE. DNA of the CDR3: TGTGCCAGCAGCGTCGGACCAAATAATTCACCCCTCCACTTT. This translates into CASSVGPNNSPLHF.

The chain is built from TRBV20-1 and TRBJ2-5; TRBD2 agrees at 7 bases. CDR1 is DFQATT and CDR2 is SNEGSKA in the germline V gene (reference sequence). V trimming: 3 bases; J trimming: 1 base; junction bases outside the gene matches: 8. CDR3 length: 15 residues. CDR3 amino acids: CSASRPSGSQETQYF. CDR3 DNA sequence: TGCAGTGCTAGTAGGCCTAGCGGAAGCCAAGAGACCCAGTACTTC.

This clone came up a few times. Other DNA sequences of this sample code for an identical CDR3. The V call is TRBV2, the J call TRBJ1-1, with a weak D call TRBD1 (5 bases). Trimming took off 1 base at V and 5 bases at J, with 5 bases between the two ends. CDR1 SNHLY and CDR2 FYNNEI come from the germline V gene. The CDR3 is made up of 12 amino acids. Here the CDR3 DNA reads TGTGCCAGCAGTGAAGGGGGGACTGAAGCTTTCTTT. Amino acid sequence: CASSEGGTEAFF.

The rearrangement links TRBV10-3 to TRBJ2-2; TRBD2 matches 14 bases. J gave up 3 bases and V 5 bases, and 5 bases lay outside the gene matches. Germline-derived CDR1 and CDR2 are ENHRY and SYGVKD. The CDR3 is 17 residues long. Here the CDR3 reads CAISQTSGRADTGELFF. The CDR3 region has the DNA TGTGCCATCAGTCAGACTAGCGGGAGGGCCGACACCGGGGAGCTGTTTTTT.

There are a few counts of this clone. The gene calls are TRBV18 and TRBJ2-2; D gene unclear. The CDR3 totals 13 residues. The germline gives CDR1 KGHSH, CDR2 LQKENI. Trimming shortened V by 0 bases and J by 6 bases, and 5 bases separated the two germline ends. The DNA for the CDR3 is TGTGCCAGCTCACCACCTTCTTCCGGGGAGCTGTTTTTT. Its translation: CASSPPSSGELFF. The full variable domain, with the rest looked up from reference TRBV18 and TRBJ2-2, is NAGVMQNPRHLVRRRGQEARLRCSPMKGHSHVYWYRQLPEEGLKFMVYLQKENIIDESGMPKERFSAEFPKEGPSILRIQQVVRGDSAAYFCASSPPSSGELFFGEGSRLTVL.

The chain is built from TRBV28 and TRBJ1-5; D is unresolved. This CDR3 comprises 15 residues. The germline V gene encodes CDR1 MDHEN and CDR2 SYDVKM. Trimming removed 1 base from V and 0 bases from J, with 7 bases in between. In nucleotides, the CDR3 is TGTGCCAGCAGTTTATTTGGTGGTAGCAATCAGCCCCAGCATTTT. It encodes CASSLFGGSNQPQHF.

This rearrangement joins TRBV7-9 to TRBJ2-3; D might be TRBD2 (6 bases). The CDR3 contains 14 residues. Germline V lookup: CDR1 SEHNR, CDR2 FQNEAQ (reference sequence). V lost 5 bases and J lost 0, with 9 bases in between. This CDR3 reads CASSLSGSTDTQYF. Written as DNA, the CDR3 is TGTGCCAGCAGCCTTAGCGGTAGCACAGATACGCAGTATTTT. Using reference TRBV7-9 and TRBJ2-3 for the parts outside the CDR3, the full variable domain is DTGVSQNPRHKITKRGQNVTFRCDPISEHNRLYWYRQTLGQGPEFLTYFQNEAQLEKSRLLSDRFSAERPKGSFSTLEIQRTEQGDSAMYLCASSLSGSTDTQYFGPGTRLTVL.